This is a list of T cell receptor beta chains from one sample in a study of OX40 agonist ivuxolimab in advanced cancers. Only in-frame clones appear in the TCRdb table, and some are missing; sequencing was by immunoSEQ multiplex PCR. The table includes under 90,000 clones, roughly nine tenths detected once. The sample in question was CD4+ or CD8+ T cells sorted from blood, obtained in a trial of the OX40 agonist ivuxolimab. All receptors come from an adult with an advanced solid tumor such as melanoma, head and neck, liver or kidney cancer. CDR3s include the opening cysteine and the closing phenylalanine or tryptophan. A D gene is named only where the DNA matches it firmly. Some rows have no size entry. The others give once, few or many, or a class for an expanded clone.

j_call v_call d_call cdr3_length clone_size cdr3_aa cdr3_nt
TRBJ2-1 TRBV19 - 16 - CASSRPRGAGGDEQFF TGTGCCAGTAGTAGGCCGAGGGGGGCTGGCGGGGATGAGCAGTTCTTC
TRBJ1-2 TRBV5-1 - 14 - CASSLAVGNYGYTF TGCGCCAGCAGCTTGGCCGTAGGAAACTACGGCTACACCTTC
TRBJ2-3 TRBV19 - 13 - CASSTQRTDTQYF TGTGCCAGTAGTACTCAGCGCACAGATACGCAGTATTTT
TRBJ2-1 TRBV6-6 TRBD2 13 - CASTIAGGREQFF TGTGCCAGCACCATAGCGGGGGGGAGGGAGCAGTTCTTC
TRBJ1-1 TRBV10-3 - 14 - CAISDYQGTTEAFF TGTGCCATCAGTGACTATCAGGGGACGACTGAAGCTTTCTTT
TRBJ1-1 TRBV19 TRBD1 16 - CASSIPPGQWVTEAFF TGTGCCAGTAGTATCCCACCGGGACAGTGGGTCACTGAAGCTTTCTTT
TRBJ2-1 TRBV10-3 - 11 - CAIARGGEQFF TGTGCCATCGCGAGGGGTGGTGAGCAGTTCTTC
TRBJ2-2 TRBV5-1 - 13 - CASSPQDSGELFF TGCGCCAGCAGCCCGCAAGACAGCGGGGAGCTGTTTTTT
TRBJ1-1 TRBV5-1 - 13 - CASSLAGISTAFF TGCGCCAGCAGCTTGGCTGGCATATCAACAGCTTTCTTT
TRBJ1-4 TRBV18 - 15 - CASSPTGDRSEKLFF TGTGCCAGCTCCCCAACTGGAGACAGGAGTGAAAAACTGTTTTTT
TRBJ2-5 TRBV7-2 - 13 - CASSVVGAETQYF TGTGCCAGCAGTGTTGTGGGGGCGGAGACCCAGTACTTC
TRBJ2-7 TRBV11-2 - 14 - CASSSVGTSYEQYF TGTGCCAGCAGCTCAGTAGGGACCTCCTACGAGCAGTACTTC
TRBJ1-3 TRBV11-2 - 15 - CASSFSFSSGNTIYF TGTGCCAGCAGCTTTTCTTTCTCCTCTGGAAACACCATATATTTT
TRBJ1-2 TRBV5-1 TRBD1 13 - CASSLATGEGYTF TGCGCCAGCAGCTTGGCGACAGGGGAAGGCTACACCTTC
TRBJ2-1 TRBV5-1 - 14 - CASRPLQGGDEQFF TGCGCCAGCAGACCTCTACAGGGTGGGGATGAGCAGTTCTTC
TRBJ1-1 TRBV30 - 13 - CAWRREEWAAAFF TGTGCCTGGAGGAGGGAAGAGTGGGCGGCGGCTTTCTTT
TRBJ1-1 TRBV14 - 14 few CASSPDSWYTEAFF TGTGCCAGCAGCCCTGACTCCTGGTACACTGAAGCTTTCTTT
TRBJ1-2 TRBV7-2 - 13 few CASSVPGSNGYTF TGTGCCAGCAGCGTCCCCGGGAGCAATGGCTACACCTTC
TRBJ1-2 TRBV5-1 - 14 - CASSPTPANYGYTF TGCGCCAGCAGTCCGACACCGGCTAACTATGGCTACACCTTC
TRBJ2-2 TRBV18 TRBD1 15 - CASSPGQGGTGELFF TGTGCCAGCTCGCCGGGACAGGGAGGGACCGGGGAGCTGTTTTTT
TRBJ2-5 TRBV15 - 12 - CATSRDRETQYF TGTGCCACCAGCAGAGATCGGGAGACCCAGTACTTC
TRBJ2-6 TRBV19 - 18 - CASQYKDGGTSGANVLTF TGTGCCAGCCAATATAAGGACGGGGGCACATCTGGGGCCAACGTCCTGACTTTC
TRBJ1-1 TRBV5-6 - 13 - CASSLPTGGEAFF TGTGCCAGCAGCTTGCCGACCGGGGGTGAAGCTTTCTTT
TRBJ1-4 TRBV4-1 - 14 few CASSQGTWDEKLFF TGCGCCAGCAGCCAGGGAACCTGGGATGAAAAACTGTTTTTT
TRBJ1-2 TRBV7-2 - 13 - CASSTGSGVGYTF TGTGCCAGCAGCACAGGGAGCGGCGTCGGCTACACCTTC